Listed below are T cell receptor beta chains from one sample, sequenced in a study of response to subunit inactivated influenza vaccine. TCRdb reprocessed the RT-PCR reads via MiXCR and lists one record per CDR3 protein. Here the sample spans roughly 500,000 distinct CDR3 sequences, 15% to 20% being singletons. The specimen comprised CD4+ T cells sorted from PBMCs, sampled around 25 months after vaccination. The receptor source for this set is a man aged 45 to 70 who received an inactivated influenza vaccine. Both conserved end residues are part of each CDR3. The D gene is left open where the match is weak. Rows may omit the clone size; those that give it use once, few, many or a size class.

>TRBJ2-3|TRBV9|few|TRBD2
TGTGCCAGCAGCGGACTAGCCACAGATACGCAGTATTTT
CASSGLATDTQYF
>TRBJ2-7|TRBV27|NA|TRBD2
TGTGCCAGCAGCTCGCGGGAGGGGGGATCCTACGAGCAGTACTTC
CASSSREGGSYEQYF
>TRBJ2-1|TRBV28|NA|TRBD1
TGTGCCAGCAGTCGGGACAGGGCTACTGAGCAGTTCTTC
CASSRDRATEQFF
>TRBJ2-5|TRBV20-1|NA|NA
TGCAGCCCAAACGGGGTAACTCAAAGCCGAGAGACCCAGTACTTC
CSPNGVTQSRETQYF
>TRBJ2-3|TRBV4-3|NA|TRBD2
TGCGCCAGCAGCCTCTCTAGCGGGAAAAGCACAGATACGCAGTATTTT
CASSLSSGKSTDTQYF
>TRBJ1-1|TRBV5-1|NA|NA
TGCGCCAGCAGCTTGGAGACAGGTCTTGAAGCTTTCTTT
CASSLETGLEAFF
>TRBJ1-2|TRBV7-2|few|NA
TGTGCCAGCAGCTTAGAAACAGCGGGAGGCTACACCTTC
CASSLETAGGYTF
>TRBJ2-5|TRBV7-9|NA|NA
TGTGCCAGCCAGGACTTTCAAGAGACCCAGTACTTC
CASQDFQETQYF
>TRBJ2-2|TRBV7-9|few|NA
TGTGCCAGCAGCTTAGTTGGCAGGGTGGCCGGGGAGCTGTTTTTT
CASSLVGRVAGELFF
>TRBJ2-5|TRBV5-1|NA|NA
TGCGCCAGCAGCCCGGAACCTACGGGGGAGACCCAGTACTTC
CASSPEPTGETQYF
>TRBJ1-4|TRBV5-1|NA|NA
TGCGCCAGCAGCTTGGATTTAAGGGGCCGTAATGAAAAACTGTTTTTT
CASSLDLRGRNEKLFF
>TRBJ2-1|TRBV24-1|NA|NA
TGTGCCACGTCCGAGGGGGGACGATACAATGAGCAGTTCTTC
CATSEGGRYNEQFF
>TRBJ1-5|TRBV10-1|many|NA
TGCGCCAGCAGTGAGTCGTTGCAAAATCCCCAGCATTTT
CASSESLQNPQHF
>TRBJ2-1|TRBV5-1|many|NA
TGCGCCAGCAGCCAGATGTGGCCCGCCGCGATCTATGAGCAGTTCTTC
CASSQMWPAAIYEQFF
>TRBJ2-7|TRBV28|few|NA
TGTGCAACGACAGATTTCTACGAGCAGTACTTC
CATTDFYEQYF
>TRBJ2-1|TRBV6-2/TRBV6-3|few|TRBD1
TGTGCCAGCCGGGGACAGGGTATTTACAATGAGCAGTTCTTC
CASRGQGIYNEQFF
>TRBJ2-1|TRBV5-1|many|NA
TGCGCCAGCAGCTTTAGCCCTAACAGGGCCAGCAACAATGAGCAGTTCTTC
CASSFSPNRASNNEQFF
>TRBJ2-1|TRBV29-1|many|TRBD2
TGCAGCGGGACTAGCGGGAGTTCCGATGAGCAGTTCTTC
CSGTSGSSDEQFF
>TRBJ2-3|TRBV7-2|many|TRBD2
TGTGCCAGCAGCTCTCCGACTAGCGGAAACACAGATACGCAGTATTTT
CASSSPTSGNTDTQYF
>TRBJ1-5|TRBV11-2|few|NA
TGTGCCAGCAGCCTTGGGCGGGCTCCAACTCAGCCCCAGCATTTT
CASSLGRAPTQPQHF
>TRBJ1-2|TRBV25-1|few|NA
TGTGCCAGCAGCCCAGGGAGTCCCTATGGCTACACCTTC
CASSPGSPYGYTF
>TRBJ2-1|TRBV3-1|NA|TRBD2
TGTGCCAGCAGCCAAGGGCTAGCGGGAGGATACGAGCAGTTCTTC
CASSQGLAGGYEQFF
>TRBJ2-3|TRBV20-1|few|TRBD2
TGCAGTGCGTCGCGACTAGCGGGAGGCACAGATACGCAGTATTTT
CSASRLAGGTDTQYF
>TRBJ2-7|TRBV3-1|many|NA
TGTGCCAGCAGTACAGACACCTACTCCTACGAGCAGTACTTC
CASSTDTYSYEQYF
>TRBJ2-1|TRBV7-2|few|NA
TGTGCCAGCAGCTTGGCATGGAAGGAGCAGTTCTTC
CASSLAWKEQFF
>TRBJ2-5|TRBV27|NA|NA
TGTGCCAGCAGTGCTACCAGAACAGGGTTGGGAGAGACCCAGTACTTC
CASSATRTGLGETQYF
>TRBJ1-4|TRBV2|NA|TRBD1
TGTGCCAGCAGTGTGGACAGGGGGATTGAAAAACTGTTTTTT
CASSVDRGIEKLFF
>TRBJ2-1|TRBV11-2|many|NA
TGTGCCAGCAGCTTAACAGGTCGGAATGAGCAGTTCTTC
CASSLTGRNEQFF
>TRBJ2-7|TRBV5-1|few|NA
TGCGCCAGCAGCTTCGACAGGACCGAGCAGTACTTC
CASSFDRTEQYF
>TRBJ2-7|TRBV7-2|NA|NA
TGTGCCAGCAGCTTAGTCGCAGCCGCCTCCTACGAGCAGTACTTC
CASSLVAAASYEQYF